This entry describes one T cell receptor beta chain. Its antigen is currently unknown. This specimen comes from a study of cytomegalovirus exposure and HLA in healthy donors. Points from the study as a whole: Prior analysis indicated that the majority of TCR beta V segments exhibited productivity approximately 87% or approximately 30% of the time. An analysis was carried out later, and it reportedly showed fewer N-insertions in an Asian-associated ancestry cluster than the 666-donor mean.

The PCR used 60 Vbeta and 13 Jbeta primers. Only in-frame clones appear in the TCRdb table, and some are missing; sequencing was by immunoSEQ multiplex PCR. The sample lists about 52,000 clones, 72% occurring once. V was clipped by 4 bases and J by 2 bases; unmatched bases: 7. Germline CDR1 is LGHNA and CDR2 is YNFKEQ. This CDR3 is built from 16 residues. Sample: PBMCs. The receptor comes from a woman between 50 and 59 years old in good health and CMV-seronegative. The gene calls are TRBV4-2 and TRBJ1-5, with 8 bases aligning to TRBD1. For the CDR3, the DNA is TGTGCCAGCAGCCCCCGGACAGGGTCCGGCAATCAGCCCCAGCATTTT. Translating gives CASSPRTGSGNQPQHF.